This TCR beta chain was documented in a study of human T cells and chemical hapten exposure. Specified time point: pre-sensitization, week 0. Regarding treatment: therapeutic diphenylcyclopropenone sensitization with weekly scalp DPC. In germline, CDR1 is MNHEY, CDR2 SVGEGT. The CDR3 length is 16 residues. V lost 0 bases, J lost 6 bases, and 12 bases lay in between. TCRdb called the RACE reads again in MiXCR, with one record for every CDR3 protein. The table records 85,000 to 120,000 distinct CDR3 sequences, 10% to 15% of them present only once. The sequence came from a woman aged 50 to 60 with alopecia areata. Some clones in this sample may be carry-over from other donors' samples. The V gene is TRBV6-2 or TRBV6-3, the J gene TRBJ1-6; D is perhaps TRBD1 (5 bases). The sample consisted of whole blood, taken in connection with sensitization to the hapten diphenylcyclopropenone (DPC). The CDR3 DNA is TGTGCCAGCAGTTACTCGCCGACAGCGGTTAATTCACCCCTCCACTTT. Protein: CASSYSPTAVNSPLHF.